The source of this TCR beta chain is a study of shared clonotypes between healthy human individuals. About the research overall: Per-donor plates numbered three CD4 naive, three CD4 memory, two CD8 naive and one CD8 memory.

Naive CD8 populations comprised CD45RO-negative cells positively selected for CCR7, excluding terminally differentiated effector memory CD45RA+ cells. Healthy HIV-negative adults without recent acute infections or vaccinations served as donors. For each subset, genomic DNA was distributed in equal portions over several immunoSEQ plates. Tens of thousands of T cell genomes, or roughly 200 ng DNA, went into the sorted-subset replicate PCRs. The data were produced by immunoSEQ multiplex PCR, yet TCRdb's version contains in-frame clones alone and is incomplete. The sample lists around 700,000 clones, approximately 90% occurring once. Material: naive CD8+ T cells sorted from blood. The receptor's source is a man in his thirties or forties in good health.

The CDR3 coding sequence is TGTGCCAGCAGTAGCCTGGGGGACTCCTACAATGAGCAGTTCTTC. Its translation is CASSSLGDSYNEQFF. The rearrangement links TRBV27 to TRBJ2-1; tentatively, D is TRBD1 or TRBD2 (5 bases each). Trimming shortened V by 5 bases and J by 0 bases, and 11 bases separated the two germline ends. CDR1 and CDR2 (germline): MNHEY, SMNVEV (reference sequence). The CDR3 is 15 residues long.